A selection of T cell receptor beta chains follows, all from one sample in a study of Ad26.COV2.S vaccination and SARS-CoV-2 variants. Assay: immunoSEQ multiplex PCR; the TCRdb copy retains only in-frame clones and omits some. The data show hundreds of thousands of clones, around 90% seen once. Source: peripheral blood, taken in a trial of Ad26.COV2.S vaccine versus placebo. Source of these receptors: a person aged 18-60 years who received the Ad26.COV2.S COVID-19 vaccine or a placebo. Both conserved end residues are part of each CDR3. The D gene is left open where the match is weak. Only part of the rows carry a size: once, few, many, or a class if the clone is expanded.

clone_size	v_call	d_call	j_call	cdr3_aa	cdr3_nt
-	TRBV13	-	TRBJ2-6	CASSFSISGANVLTF	TGTGCCAGCAGCTTCTCTATCTCTGGGGCCAACGTCCTGACTTTC
many	TRBV9	-	TRBJ2-2	CASSLWGGQGNGELFF	TGTGCCAGCAGCCTCTGGGGGGGCCAGGGAAACGGGGAGCTGTTTTTT
-	TRBV11-2	-	TRBJ2-7	CASSFELGKGSYEQYF	TGTGCCAGCAGCTTCGAACTCGGGAAGGGGTCCTACGAGCAGTACTTC
-	TRBV11-2	TRBD2	TRBJ2-3	CASSKGLAGGSTDTQYF	TGTGCCAGCAGCAAGGGACTAGCGGGGGGATCAACAGATACGCAGTATTTT
-	TRBV4-1	-	TRBJ1-2	CASSQTTVNYGYTF	TGCGCCAGCAGCCAAACGACAGTAAACTATGGCTACACCTTC
-	TRBV6-5	-	TRBJ1-1	CASSYSVGGMNTEAFF	TGTGCCAGCAGTTACTCAGTCGGGGGTATGAACACTGAAGCTTTCTTT
-	TRBV6-1	TRBD1	TRBJ1-6	CASSERPAGRDRGVTLHF	TGTGCCAGCAGTGAAAGGCCGGCCGGGAGGGACAGAGGGGTTACCCTCCACTTT
-	TRBV7-9	TRBD1	TRBJ1-1	CASSPGGRTEAFF	TGTGCCAGCAGTCCAGGGGGGCGGACTGAAGCTTTCTTT
-	TRBV3-1/TRBV3-2	-	TRBJ2-3	CASSPRGGSTDTQYF	TGTGCCAGCAGCCCGAGGGGGGGGAGCACAGATACGCAGTATTTT
-	TRBV5-1	-	TRBJ1-1	CASSWRGHDNTEAFF	TGCGCCAGCAGCTGGAGAGGACACGACAACACTGAAGCTTTCTTT
-	TRBV4-2	-	TRBJ1-6	CASSQVTGNLDSPLHF	TGTGCCAGCAGCCAAGTGACAGGCAATTTGGATTCACCCCTCCACTTT
few	TRBV6-6	-	TRBJ2-3	CASSNGQVSTDTQYF	TGTGCCAGCTCAAATGGGCAGGTCTCCACAGATACGCAGTATTTT
-	TRBV19	-	TRBJ1-2	CASREIGGNYGYTF	TGTGCCAGTAGGGAAATAGGGGGTAACTATGGCTACACCTTC
-	TRBV4-2	-	TRBJ2-2	CASRPSGIDTGELFF	TGTGCCAGCAGGCCATCGGGGATCGACACCGGGGAGCTGTTTTTT
-	TRBV7-2	-	TRBJ1-5	CASSLNTGGGQPQHF	TGTGCCAGCAGCTTAAATACCGGGGGCGGTCAGCCCCAGCATTTT
-	TRBV7-2	TRBD1	TRBJ2-7	CASSYMTGSSYEQYF	TGTGCCAGCAGCTATATGACAGGGAGCAGCTACGAGCAGTACTTC
-	TRBV2	-	TRBJ1-5	CASSEALIGNYQPQHF	TGTGCCAGCAGTGAAGCGCTAATAGGTAACTATCAGCCCCAGCATTTT
-	TRBV6-5	-	TRBJ2-7	CASKMRGRDTYEQYF	TGTGCCAGCAAAATGAGGGGGAGAGATACCTACGAGCAGTACTTC
-	TRBV7-2	-	TRBJ2-5	CASSLGATNYQETQYF	TGTGCCAGCAGCTTAGGCGCGACAAACTACCAAGAGACCCAGTACTTC
-	TRBV18	TRBD2	TRBJ2-2	CASSPESGVGELFF	TGTGCCAGCTCACCGGAGAGCGGGGTAGGGGAGCTGTTTTTT
-	TRBV19	-	TRBJ2-3	CASSVGTAQLDTQYF	TGTGCCAGTAGTGTAGGGACCGCTCAGTTGGATACGCAGTATTTT
once	TRBV7-8	TRBD2	TRBJ2-7	CASSLVRLAGEQYF	TGTGCCAGCAGCTTAGTACGACTAGCGGGCGAGCAGTACTTC
-	TRBV30	TRBD1	TRBJ2-2	CAWRSRGLGTGELFF	TGTGCCTGGAGGTCCAGGGGGCTTGGCACCGGGGAGCTGTTTTTT
-	TRBV19	-	TRBJ2-7	CASSVRGPYEQYF	TGTGCCAGTAGTGTCCGAGGCCCCTACGAGCAGTACTTC
-	TRBV7-3	-	TRBJ1-1	CASSLFRDTEAFF	TGTGCCAGCAGCTTATTTCGGGATACTGAAGCTTTCTTT
once	TRBV13	-	TRBJ2-2	CASSLGLQPGELFF	TGTGCCAGCAGCTTAGGATTACAGCCCGGGGAGCTGTTTTTT
-	TRBV11-2	-	TRBJ1-4	CASSFGAHEKLFF	TGTGCCAGCAGCTTTGGGGCTCATGAAAAACTGTTTTTT
few	TRBV6-5	-	TRBJ1-5	CASMARGNQPQHF	TGTGCCAGCATGGCAAGAGGCAATCAGCCCCAGCATTTT
-	TRBV6-5	-	TRBJ2-7	CASSYGVPYEQYF	TGTGCCAGCAGTTACGGGGTCCCCTACGAGCAGTACTTC
-	TRBV6-5	-	TRBJ2-7	CASGQPYEQYF	TGTGCCAGTGGACAGCCCTACGAGCAGTACTTC
once	TRBV29-1	TRBD2	TRBJ2-7	CSVEDGLAGGGEQYF	TGCAGCGTTGAAGATGGGCTAGCGGGAGGAGGTGAGCAGTACTTC
-	TRBV27	TRBD2	TRBJ2-2	CASSLSLTSGFIGELFF	TGTGCCAGCAGTTTATCACTGACTAGCGGGTTTATCGGGGAGCTGTTTTTT
-	TRBV2	-	TRBJ2-2	CASSISGGGELFF	TGTGCCAGCAGTATTAGCGGAGGGGGGGAGCTGTTTTTT
-	TRBV14	-	TRBJ2-7	CASSQGERSYEQYF	TGTGCCAGCAGCCAAGGGGAGCGATCCTACGAGCAGTACTTC
once	TRBV5-6	-	TRBJ1-6	CASSLSGVNSPLHF	TGTGCCAGCAGCTTGTCTGGAGTAAATTCACCCCTCCACTTT
once	TRBV25-1	-	TRBJ2-7	CASSEAGFGYEQYF	TGTGCCAGCAGTGAAGCTGGTTTTGGCTACGAGCAGTACTTC
-	TRBV9	-	TRBJ1-6	CASSGQGNSPLHF	TGTGCCAGCAGCGGGCAGGGTAATTCACCCCTCCACTTT
-	TRBV7-2	-	TRBJ2-3	CASSYSAGGSDTQYF	TGTGCCAGCAGCTATAGTGCAGGAGGGTCAGATACGCAGTATTTT
-	TRBV19	TRBD1	TRBJ2-3	CASSIATGADTQYF	TGTGCCAGTAGTATAGCAACAGGGGCAGATACGCAGTATTTT
once	TRBV6-5	-	TRBJ2-7	CASSYSGQGAYEQYF	TGTGCCAGCAGTTACAGCGGTCAGGGAGCCTACGAGCAGTACTTC
-	TRBV5-1	TRBD1	TRBJ1-1	CASSLQGDTEAFF	TGCGCCAGCAGCTTGCAGGGGGACACTGAAGCTTTCTTT
once	TRBV5-1	TRBD2	TRBJ2-2	CASSLRTSGSSTGELFF	TGCGCCAGCAGCTTGAGGACTAGCGGGAGCAGTACCGGGGAGCTGTTTTTT
few	TRBV11-2	TRBD2	TRBJ2-7	CASSLRLAGGISYEQYF	TGTGCCAGCAGCCTTCGACTAGCGGGAGGTATTTCCTACGAGCAGTACTTC
-	TRBV27	TRBD2	TRBJ2-1	CASSWGGFNEQFF	TGTGCCAGCAGTTGGGGGGGATTCAATGAGCAGTTCTTC
once	TRBV18	TRBD1	TRBJ2-4	CASSPDRGSKNIQYF	TGTGCCAGCTCGCCGGACAGGGGTTCCAAAAACATTCAGTACTTC
-	TRBV18	-	TRBJ1-1	CASSPRQGLDTEAFF	TGTGCCAGCTCACCAAGGCAGGGTTTGGACACTGAAGCTTTCTTT